The present T cell receptor beta chain was sequenced within a study of blood T cell repertoires in COVID-19 (dated by TCRdb to the early 2020s). Background on the whole study: Samples covering the acute and convalescent phases of COVID-19 were provided by collaborators in the United States, Italy and Spain. The material from the prospective study consisted of cDNA or gDNA derived from T cells, B-cell-depleted T cells, or PBMCs. The dataset comprised deeply sampled blood TCRbeta repertoires from subjects exposed to, actively infected with, or recovered from COVID-19. The repertoires were made available in a free public database intended to serve as a resource for research on the immune response to SARS-CoV-2. The samples were drawn from two sources: the first 160 participants of the ongoing ImmuneRACE study, and about 1,300 subjects contributed by 6 global collaborators. A de-identified subject ID, COVID-19 status, age in years and sex were almost always included in the sample metadata. Where HLA class I and class II types were available, the types were taken from metadata supplied by the sample provider, not from assay-based typing.

The immunoSEQ Assay, a bias-controlled multiplex PCR, was used to amplify TCRbeta CDR3 regions from genomic DNA. Processing in the source paper ran as follows. Nucleated cell counts per sample were estimated from amplification of reference gene primers within the assay. Sequence reads were collapsed and filtered to measure the absolute abundance of every unique TCRbeta CDR3 rearrangement. For each sample, productive Simpson clonality was calculated as the square root of Simpson's diversity index over productive rearrangements. The table was pulled from immuneACCESS by TCRdb, which kept in-frame rearrangements only. Such tables lose some clones; where checked, under half of the loss comes from unresolved V genes, and the rest has no known cause. V and J calls plus clone size are reproduced from that table; the DNA served to infer D and trimming. The sample has about 180,000 clones on record, about 90% of them singletons. Roughly 1.2% of the sample is in the top ten clones.

Participants in the prospective study were aged about 18 to 100 years, lived in approximately 26 United States geographic areas, and enrolled through a virtual design. Cohort assignment in the prospective study relied on participant-reported clinical history from a screening survey and a study questionnaire. Each participant in the prospective study had whole blood, serum and a nasopharyngeal or oropharyngeal swab collected by mobile phlebotomists. Over a roughly 2-month period, participants in the prospective study had the option of providing additional blood draws and questionnaires. Prospective study blood samples were shipped either frozen or at room temperature before DNA extraction. Turning to this clone: The clone's antigen remains unknown. No base quality information exists; no much larger clone differs at one position.

Here is what the overall study found, with its caveats: The quantity of clinical and demographic metadata differed by source and by participant and was supplied without curation.

Per the germline V gene, SGHRS is the CDR1 and YFSETQ is the CDR2. For this chain, trimming is 0 bases at the V end and 6 bases at the J end, and the number of junction bases without a gene match is 6. The CDR3 holds 16 amino acids from the cysteine to the phenylalanine. The kept DNA is CDR3 alone, 48 bases in frame from the first base. This chain is built from TRBV5-1 and TRBJ1-1; a stretch of 12 junction bases matches TRBD1. The sequenced material came from PBMCs or T cells enriched from blood (not recorded which). This TCR was sampled from a human donor with acute COVID-19. The donor label of this sample is uncertain. The CDR3: CASSLEGTGGLAEAFF. At the DNA level, the sequence is TGCGCCAGCAGCTTGGAGGGGACAGGGGGCTTAGCTGAAGCTTTCTTT.